This T cell receptor beta chain came from a study of T cells after posttransplantation cyclophosphamide. J lost 1 base, V lost 3 bases, and 10 bases had no gene match. CDR1 is SEHNR, CDR2 FQNEAQ, per germline (reference sequence). CDR3 size: 17 residues. Treatment was busulfan-fludarabine conditioning, a marrow graft, and cyclophosphamide on days +3 and +4. Notes on this clone: Its antigen is undetermined.

Study conclusions and caveats: After PTCy, TRB diversity resembled that of CNI/methotrexate controls. TRB overlap between skin or GI tissue T cells and blood was limited. Later blood repertoires were often dominated by clones from the donor CD8+ memory compartment.

Sequencing was performed with immunoSEQ multiplex PCR; in TCRdb, only in-frame clones are kept and a portion is missing. The repertoire holds roughly 17,000 clones, with roughly 80% as singletons. Here the sequenced sample was CD8+ T cells sorted from PBMCs, taken approximately 1,900 days after a stem cell transplant with posttransplant cyclophosphamide. V gene TRBV7-9 combines with J gene TRBJ2-5; 8 nucleotides align to TRBD1. The clonotype was recovered from a female patient aged 40-50 years who received an allogeneic stem cell transplant from a related donor, was CMV-positive, and had no GVHD. Some of the T cells may derive from the graft donor. The CDR3 coding sequence is TGTGCCAGCAGCTTCTCGAGAGCTGACAGGGGCCAAGAGACCCAGTACTTC. Translating it yields CASSFSRADRGQETQYF.